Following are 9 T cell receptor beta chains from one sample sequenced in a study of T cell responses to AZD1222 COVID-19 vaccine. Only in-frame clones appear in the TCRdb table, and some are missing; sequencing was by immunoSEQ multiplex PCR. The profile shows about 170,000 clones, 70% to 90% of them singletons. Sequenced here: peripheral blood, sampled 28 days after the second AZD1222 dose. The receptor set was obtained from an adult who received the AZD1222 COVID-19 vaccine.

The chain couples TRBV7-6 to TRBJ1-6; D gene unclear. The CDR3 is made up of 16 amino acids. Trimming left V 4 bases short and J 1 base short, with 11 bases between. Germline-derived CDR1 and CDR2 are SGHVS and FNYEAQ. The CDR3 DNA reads TGTGCCAGCAGCTCCCCTTCGGGATCCTATAATTCACCCCTCCACTTT. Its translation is CASSSPSGSYNSPLHF.

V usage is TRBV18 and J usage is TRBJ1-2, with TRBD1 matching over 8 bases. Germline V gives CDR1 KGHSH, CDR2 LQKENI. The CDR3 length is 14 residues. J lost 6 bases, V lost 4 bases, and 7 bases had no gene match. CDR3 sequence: CASSLGQAGNGYTF. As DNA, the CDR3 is TGTGCCAGCTCACTGGGACAGGCGGGAAATGGCTACACCTTC.

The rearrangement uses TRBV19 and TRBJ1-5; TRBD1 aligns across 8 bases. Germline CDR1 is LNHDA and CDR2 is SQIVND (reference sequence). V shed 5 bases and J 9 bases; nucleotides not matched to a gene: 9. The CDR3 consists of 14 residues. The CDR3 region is CASSASTGDGPQHF. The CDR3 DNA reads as TGTGCCAGTAGTGCATCGACAGGGGACGGGCCCCAGCATTTT.

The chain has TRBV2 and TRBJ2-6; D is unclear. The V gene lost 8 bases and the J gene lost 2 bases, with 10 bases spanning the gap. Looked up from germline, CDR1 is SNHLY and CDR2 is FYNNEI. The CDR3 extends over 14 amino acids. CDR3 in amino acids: CASVGLAGANVLTF. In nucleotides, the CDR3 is TGTGCCAGCGTAGGGTTGGCTGGGGCCAACGTCCTGACTTTC.

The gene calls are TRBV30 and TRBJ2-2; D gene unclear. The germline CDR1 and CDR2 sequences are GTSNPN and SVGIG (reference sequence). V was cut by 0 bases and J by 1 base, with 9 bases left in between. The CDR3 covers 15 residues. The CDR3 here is CAWSVGQKNTGELFF. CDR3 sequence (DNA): TGTGCCTGGAGTGTTGGGCAGAAGAACACCGGGGAGCTGTTTTTT. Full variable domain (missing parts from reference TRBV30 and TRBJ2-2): SQTIHQWPATLVQPVGSPLSLECTVEGTSNPNLYWYRQAAGRGLQLLFYSVGIGQISSEVPQNLSASRPQDRQFILSSKKLLLSDSGFYLCAWSVGQKNTGELFFGEGSRLTVL.

CDR3 sequence (DNA): TGCGCCAGCTCCGCGCGGGGAGACACCGGGGAGCTGTTTTTT. Protein sequence: CASSARGDTGELFF. The V call is TRBV5-1, the J call TRBJ2-2; perhaps TRBD2 as D (6 bases). Germline loops: CDR1 SGHRS, CDR2 YFSETQ. The CDR3 covers 14 residues. Deletions cut 7 bases from V and 3 bases from J, with 13 bases between.

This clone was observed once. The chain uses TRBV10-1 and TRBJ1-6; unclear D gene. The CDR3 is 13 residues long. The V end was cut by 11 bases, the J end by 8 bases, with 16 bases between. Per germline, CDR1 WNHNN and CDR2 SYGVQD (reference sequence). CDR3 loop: CASTPSEDSPLHF. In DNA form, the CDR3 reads TGCGCCTCGACTCCGTCGGAGGATTCACCCCTCCACTTT.

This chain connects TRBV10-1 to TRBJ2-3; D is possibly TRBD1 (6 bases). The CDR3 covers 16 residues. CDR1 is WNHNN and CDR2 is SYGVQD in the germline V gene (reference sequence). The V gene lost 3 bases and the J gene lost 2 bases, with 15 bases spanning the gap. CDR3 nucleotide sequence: TGCGCCAGCAGTGAACTAGGGGGAATGGCCACAGATACGCAGTATTTT. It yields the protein CASSELGGMATDTQYF.

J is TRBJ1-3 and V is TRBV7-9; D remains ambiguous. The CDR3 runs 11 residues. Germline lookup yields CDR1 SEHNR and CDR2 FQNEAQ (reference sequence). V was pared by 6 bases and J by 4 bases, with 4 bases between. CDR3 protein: CASRYGNTIYF. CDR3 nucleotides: TGTGCCAGCAGGTACGGAAACACCATATATTTT.